This T cell receptor beta chain was recovered during a study of vaccination and CD4 T cells after COVID-19. Concerning this clonotype: No antigen is known for it.

V was cut by 2 bases and J by 5 bases, with 10 bases left in between. The length of the CDR3 is 14 residues. Germline loops: CDR1 SGHTA, CDR2 FQGTGA. Documented treatment: roughly nine-day PBMC culture with coronavirus spike peptide pools or control peptides (ViraFEST assay). At the Johns Hopkins FTIC core, DNA taken from cultured CD4+ T cells was sequenced by way of the Oncomine TCR Beta short-read assay. TCRdb called the PCR reads again in MiXCR, with one record for every CDR3 protein. The sample carries about 5,500 distinct CDR3 sequences, 30% recorded once. The sample consisted of CD4+ T cells from blood, cultured in vitro, taken after SARS-CoV-2 vaccination. This sequence joins TRBV7-3 and TRBJ2-1, with a weak D call TRBD2 (6 bases). The sequence was obtained from a human donor who had recovered from COVID-19. The CDR3 is CASSLAGPDNEQFF. DNA of the CDR3: TGTGCCAGCAGCTTAGCGGGACCAGACAATGAGCAGTTCTTC. The variable domain in full, completed from reference TRBV7-3 and TRBJ2-1, reads GAGVSQTPSNKVTEKGKYVELRCDPISGHTALYWYRQSLGQGPEFLIYFQGTGAADDSGLPNDRFFAVRPEGSVSTLKIQRTERGDSAVYLCASSLAGPDNEQFFGPGTRLTVL.